This TCR beta chain is from a study of human T cells and chemical hapten exposure. Study-wide background: Alopecia areata, totalis or universalis was found in mostly female patients.

General study findings and limits: Among expanded TCRs, significantly more large CDR3 similarity clusters formed than among controls.

The V end lost 1 base, the J end lost 11 bases, and 10 bases lay between the germline ends. The V gene's germline CDR1 is SGDLS and CDR2 YYNGEE. The length of the CDR3 is 12 residues. Each CDR3 protein gets one entry after TCRdb re-called the RACE reads with MiXCR. Of more than 90,000 distinct CDR3 sequences in the sample, 9.5% to 12% were seen once. This clonotype was counted many times. As yet, its antigen is unknown. Regarding time point: patch test 2, 6 weeks after DPC sensitization. As to treatment: therapeutic diphenylcyclopropenone sensitization with weekly scalp DPC. The chain couples TRBV9 to TRBJ1-3; possible D gene TRBD1, 6 bases. The TCR originated in a woman between 35 and 50 years old with alopecia areata. Some clones in this sample may be carry-over from other donors' samples. Sequencing used whole blood, obtained in connection with sensitization to the hapten diphenylcyclopropenone (DPC). The CDR3 region is CASSVTEGAIYF. In DNA form, the CDR3 reads TGTGCCAGCAGCGTAACAGAGGGGGCCATATATTTT.